The clone carrying this TCR beta chain has only one observation. This record belongs to a study of control samples from healthy donors and cancer patients. The table came from immunoSEQ multiplex PCR; TCRdb's copy has only in-frame clones and leaves some out. The data contain tens of thousands of clones, around 90% of them singletons. The CDR3 is made up of 12 amino acids. Trimming took 3 bases from V and 6 from J, leaving 8 bases between them. The rearrangement joins TRBV12-3 or TRBV12-4 to TRBJ1-1; D is uncertain. This TCR was recovered from a woman aged 40 to 55 with head and neck cancer. Sequencing used PBMCs. The CDR3 DNA is TGTGCCAGCAGTTTCCGGAGGCCTGAAGCTTTCTTT. Protein: CASSFRRPEAFF.